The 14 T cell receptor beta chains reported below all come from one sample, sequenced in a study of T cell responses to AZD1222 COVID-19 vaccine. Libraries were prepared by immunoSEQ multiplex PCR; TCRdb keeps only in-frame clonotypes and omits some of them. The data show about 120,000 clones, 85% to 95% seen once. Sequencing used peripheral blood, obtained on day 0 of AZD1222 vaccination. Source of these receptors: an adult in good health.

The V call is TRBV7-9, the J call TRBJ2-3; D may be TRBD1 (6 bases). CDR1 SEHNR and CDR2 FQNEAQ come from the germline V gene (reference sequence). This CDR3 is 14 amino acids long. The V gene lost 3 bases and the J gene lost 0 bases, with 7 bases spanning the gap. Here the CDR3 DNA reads TGTGCCAGCAGCTTGCAGGGGAGCACAGATACGCAGTATTTT. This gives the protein CASSLQGSTDTQYF.

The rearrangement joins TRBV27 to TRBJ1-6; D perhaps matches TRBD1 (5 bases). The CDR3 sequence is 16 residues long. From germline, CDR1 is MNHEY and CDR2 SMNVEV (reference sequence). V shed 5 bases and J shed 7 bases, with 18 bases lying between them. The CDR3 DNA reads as TGTGCCAGCAGTCCTTTCGGACCGGACATGAATTCACCCCTCCACTTT. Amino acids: CASSPFGPDMNSPLHF.

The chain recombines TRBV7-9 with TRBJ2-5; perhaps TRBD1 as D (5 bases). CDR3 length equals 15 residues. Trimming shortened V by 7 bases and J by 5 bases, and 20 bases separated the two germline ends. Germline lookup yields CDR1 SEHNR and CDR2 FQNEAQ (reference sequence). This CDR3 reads CASTKPAPRDETQYF. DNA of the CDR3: TGTGCCAGCACCAAGCCGGCCCCCAGGGATGAGACCCAGTACTTC.

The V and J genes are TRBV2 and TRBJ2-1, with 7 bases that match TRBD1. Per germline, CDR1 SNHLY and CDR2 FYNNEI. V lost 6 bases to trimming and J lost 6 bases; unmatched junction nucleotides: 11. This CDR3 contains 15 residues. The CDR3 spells CASRYELGQANEQFF. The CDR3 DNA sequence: TGTGCCAGCAGATACGAGCTTGGACAGGCCAATGAGCAGTTCTTC.

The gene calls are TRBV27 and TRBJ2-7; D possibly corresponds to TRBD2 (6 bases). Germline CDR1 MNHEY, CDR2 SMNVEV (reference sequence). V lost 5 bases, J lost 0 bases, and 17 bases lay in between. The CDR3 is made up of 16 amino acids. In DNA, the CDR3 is TGTGCCAGCAGTAACCCGGCGGGGCCCCTCTCCTACGAGCAGTACTTC. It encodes CASSNPAGPLSYEQYF.

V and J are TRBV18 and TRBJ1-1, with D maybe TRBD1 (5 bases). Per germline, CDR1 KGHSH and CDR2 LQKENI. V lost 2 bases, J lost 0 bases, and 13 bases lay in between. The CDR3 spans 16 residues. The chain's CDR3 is CASSPGVGVMNTEAFF. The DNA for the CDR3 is TGTGCCAGCTCACCAGGGGTGGGGGTCATGAACACTGAAGCTTTCTTT.

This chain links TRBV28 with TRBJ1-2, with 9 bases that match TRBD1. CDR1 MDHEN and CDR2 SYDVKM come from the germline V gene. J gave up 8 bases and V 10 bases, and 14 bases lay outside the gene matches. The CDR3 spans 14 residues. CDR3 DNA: TGTGCCACCTCCGGGACAGGGTATTTTTCGGGCTACACCTTC. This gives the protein CATSGTGYFSGYTF.

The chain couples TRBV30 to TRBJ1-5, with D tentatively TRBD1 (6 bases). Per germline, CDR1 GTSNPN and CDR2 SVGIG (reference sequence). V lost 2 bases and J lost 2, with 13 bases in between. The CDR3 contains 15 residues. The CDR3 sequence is CAWSTMGGRNQPQHF. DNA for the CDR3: TGTGCCTGGAGTACTATGGGGGGCCGCAATCAGCCCCAGCATTTT.

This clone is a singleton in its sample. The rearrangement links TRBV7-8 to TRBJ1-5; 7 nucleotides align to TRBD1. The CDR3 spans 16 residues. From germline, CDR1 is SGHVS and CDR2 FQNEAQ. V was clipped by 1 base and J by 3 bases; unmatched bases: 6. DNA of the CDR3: TGTGCCAGCAGCTTAGGAGGGGGCGAACCCAATCAGCCCCAGCATTTT. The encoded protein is CASSLGGGEPNQPQHF.

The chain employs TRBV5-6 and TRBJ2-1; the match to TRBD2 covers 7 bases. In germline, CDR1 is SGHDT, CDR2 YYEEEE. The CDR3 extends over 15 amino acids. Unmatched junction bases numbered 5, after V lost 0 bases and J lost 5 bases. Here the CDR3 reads CASSLAPAGDNEQFF. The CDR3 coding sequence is TGTGCCAGCAGCTTGGCCCCGGCGGGAGACAATGAGCAGTTCTTC.

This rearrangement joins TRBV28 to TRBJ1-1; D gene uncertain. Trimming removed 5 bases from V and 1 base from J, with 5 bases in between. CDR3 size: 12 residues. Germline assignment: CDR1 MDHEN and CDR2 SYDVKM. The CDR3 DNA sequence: TGTGCCAGCAGTCCAGGGAACACTGAAGCTTTCTTT. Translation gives CASSPGNTEAFF.

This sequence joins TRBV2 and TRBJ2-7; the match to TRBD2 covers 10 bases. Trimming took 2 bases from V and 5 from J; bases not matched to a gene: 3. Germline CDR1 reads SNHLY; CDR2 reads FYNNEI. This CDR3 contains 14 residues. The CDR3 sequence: CASSEILAGDEQYF. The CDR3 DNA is TGTGCCAGCAGTGAAATTCTAGCGGGAGACGAGCAGTACTTC.

The DNA of the CDR3 is TGTGCCAGCAGTCCTACTAGCGGGAGGGCTTTAGGGGCTTCAGATACGCAGTATTTT. Its protein is CASSPTSGRALGASDTQYF. The genes are TRBV28 and TRBJ2-3; 13 nucleotides line up with TRBD2. Germline V gives CDR1 MDHEN, CDR2 SYDVKM. The junction had 15 bases not matched to a gene; V was cut back by 5 bases and J by 4 bases. The CDR3 is 19 amino acids.

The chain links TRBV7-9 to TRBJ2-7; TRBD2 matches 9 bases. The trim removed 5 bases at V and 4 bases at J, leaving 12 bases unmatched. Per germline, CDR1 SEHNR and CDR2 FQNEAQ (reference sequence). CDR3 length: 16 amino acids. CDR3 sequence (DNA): TGTGCCAGCAGCCCGACTAGCGGAGGCCGAATTTACGAGCAGTACTTC. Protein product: CASSPTSGGRIYEQYF.